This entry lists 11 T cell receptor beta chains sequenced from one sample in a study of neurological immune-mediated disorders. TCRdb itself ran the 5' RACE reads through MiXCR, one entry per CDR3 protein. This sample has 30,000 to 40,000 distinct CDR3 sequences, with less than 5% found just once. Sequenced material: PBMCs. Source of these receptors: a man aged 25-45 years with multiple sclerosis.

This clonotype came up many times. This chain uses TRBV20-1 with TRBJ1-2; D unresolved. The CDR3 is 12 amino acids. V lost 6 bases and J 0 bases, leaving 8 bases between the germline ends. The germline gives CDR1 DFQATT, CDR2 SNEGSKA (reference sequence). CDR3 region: CSAPAANYGYTF. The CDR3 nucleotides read TGCAGTGCCCCGGCAGCTAACTATGGCTACACCTTC.

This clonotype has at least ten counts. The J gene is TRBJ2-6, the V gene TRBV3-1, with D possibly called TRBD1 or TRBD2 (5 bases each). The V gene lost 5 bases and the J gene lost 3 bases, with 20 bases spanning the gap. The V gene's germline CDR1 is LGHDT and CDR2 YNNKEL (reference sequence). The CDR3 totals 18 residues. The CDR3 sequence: CASSKGWIGSGGANVLTF. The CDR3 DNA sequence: TGTGCCAGCAGCAAGGGGTGGATAGGGAGTGGTGGGGCCAACGTCCTGACTTTC.

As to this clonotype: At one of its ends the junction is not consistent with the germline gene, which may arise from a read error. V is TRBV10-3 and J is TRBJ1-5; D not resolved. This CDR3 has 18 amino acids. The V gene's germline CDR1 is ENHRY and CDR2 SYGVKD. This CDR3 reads CAISESMTGGRGNQPQNF. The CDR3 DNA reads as TGTGCCATCAGTGAGTCGATGACGGGAGGTAGAGGGAATCAGCCCCAGAATTTT.

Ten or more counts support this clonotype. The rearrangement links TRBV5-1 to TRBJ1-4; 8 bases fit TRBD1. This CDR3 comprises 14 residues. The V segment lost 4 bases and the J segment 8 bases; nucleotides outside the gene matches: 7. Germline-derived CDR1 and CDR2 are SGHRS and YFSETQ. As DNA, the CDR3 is TGCGCCAGCAGCCCCTCGACAGGGGCGGAAAAACTGTTTTTT. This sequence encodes CASSPSTGAEKLFF.

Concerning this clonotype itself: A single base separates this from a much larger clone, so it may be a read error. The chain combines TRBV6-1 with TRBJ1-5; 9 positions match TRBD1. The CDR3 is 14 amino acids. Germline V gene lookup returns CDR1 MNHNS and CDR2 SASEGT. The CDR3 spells CASSERQGGQPQNF. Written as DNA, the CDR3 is TGTGCCAGCAGTGAGAGACAGGGGGGACAGCCCCAGAATTTT.

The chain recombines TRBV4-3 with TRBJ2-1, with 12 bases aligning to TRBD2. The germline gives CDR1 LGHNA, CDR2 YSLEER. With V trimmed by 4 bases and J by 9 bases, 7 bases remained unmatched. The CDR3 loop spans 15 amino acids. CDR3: CASSLLAGGPGEQFF. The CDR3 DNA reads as TGCGCCAGCAGCCTCCTAGCGGGGGGGCCGGGTGAGCAGTTCTTC.

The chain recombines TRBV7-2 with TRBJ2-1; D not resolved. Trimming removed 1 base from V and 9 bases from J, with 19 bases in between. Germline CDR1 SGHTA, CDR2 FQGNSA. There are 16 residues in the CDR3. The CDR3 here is CASSLGLAPAIGEQFF. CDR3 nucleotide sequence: TGTGCCAGCAGCTTAGGGTTGGCCCCGGCAATCGGTGAGCAGTTCTTC.

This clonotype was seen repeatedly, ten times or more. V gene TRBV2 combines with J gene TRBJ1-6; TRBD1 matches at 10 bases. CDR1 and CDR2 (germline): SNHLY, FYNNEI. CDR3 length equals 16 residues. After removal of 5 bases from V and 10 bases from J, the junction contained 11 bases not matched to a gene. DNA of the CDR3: TGTGCCAGCAGTCCTAGACAGGGGGCGCTTACCTCACCCCTCCACTTT. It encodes CASSPRQGALTSPLHF.

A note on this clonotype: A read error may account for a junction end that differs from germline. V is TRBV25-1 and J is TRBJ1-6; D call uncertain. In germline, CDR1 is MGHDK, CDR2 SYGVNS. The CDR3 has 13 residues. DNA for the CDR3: TGTGCCAGCAGTGAGTCCTATAATTCACCCCTCAACTTT. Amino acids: CASSESYNSPLNF.

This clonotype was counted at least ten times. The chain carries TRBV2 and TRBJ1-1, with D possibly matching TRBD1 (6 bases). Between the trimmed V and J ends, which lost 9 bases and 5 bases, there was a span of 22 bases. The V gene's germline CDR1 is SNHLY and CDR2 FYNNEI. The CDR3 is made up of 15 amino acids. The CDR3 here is CASRDRSGGRTEAFF. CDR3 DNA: TGTGCCAGTCGCGACAGGAGCGGGGGGAGGACTGAAGCTTTCTTT.

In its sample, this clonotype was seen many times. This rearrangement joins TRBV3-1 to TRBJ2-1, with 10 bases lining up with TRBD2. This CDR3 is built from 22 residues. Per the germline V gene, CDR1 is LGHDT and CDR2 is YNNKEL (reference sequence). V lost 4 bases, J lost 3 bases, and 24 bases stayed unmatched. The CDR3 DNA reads TGTGCCAGCAGCCCGTACATTCTGGTACTAGCGGGGACGGTCGGAGTCTACAATGAGCAGTTCTTC. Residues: CASSPYILVLAGTVGVYNEQFF.